Included here is one TCR beta chain sequence, with context. The sample comes from a study of blood T cell repertoires in COVID-19. About the research overall: Acute and convalescent COVID-19 samples came from the United States, Italy and Spain. In each case, the material was cDNA or gDNA derived from T cells, B-cell-depleted T cells, or PBMCs.

The ends were cut back, 6 bases at V and 0 bases at J, with 10 bases in the middle. Germline V gene data show CDR1 as SGHAT and CDR2 as FQNNGV. The CDR3 extends over 14 amino acids. The authors' processing: Reference gene primers were amplified, and this amplification served to estimate nucleated cell counts. Repertoires were generated with immunoSEQ multiplex PCR, while TCRdb's copy carries only in-frame clones and drops some. The DNA was the basis for D and trimming; V, J and clone size are from that table. The data hold 200,000 to 250,000 clones, with 80% to 90% observed a single time. This receptor was taken from a man aged 18 to 30 with active or convalescent COVID-19. The gene calls are TRBV11-2 and TRBJ2-3; D gene unclear. Specimen: peripheral blood. The CDR3 loop is CASSFAYSTDTQYF. The CDR3 DNA reads as TGTGCCAGCAGTTTCGCCTATAGCACAGATACGCAGTATTTT. Together with reference TRBV11-2 and TRBJ2-3, the CDR3 gives the full variable domain: EAGVAQSPRYKIIEKRQSVAFWCNPISGHATLYWYQQILGQGPKLLIQFQNNGVVDDSQLPKDRFSAERLKGVDSTLKIQPAKLEDSAVYLCASSFAYSTDTQYFGPGTRLTVL.